This entry describes one TCR beta chain. The data were taken from a study of blood T cell repertoires in COVID-19. Study summary: Donors in the United States, Italy and Spain gave samples during acute or convalescent COVID-19. PBMCs, B-cell-depleted T cells, or T cells were the source of the cDNA or gDNA that made up the material.

The CDR3 covers 13 residues. The table came from immunoSEQ multiplex PCR; TCRdb's copy has only in-frame clones and leaves some out. The sample consists of a few hundred thousand clones, about 90% of them appearing once. The rearrangement uses TRBV21-1 and TRBJ2-7; TRBD1, the table's D call, was not compared with the DNA. TRBV21-1 is listed as a pseudogene. The sequenced sample was peripheral blood. The TCR sequence derives from a man aged 18 to 29 with active or convalescent COVID-19. CDR3 DNA: TGTGCCAGCTGCCGGGGACAGGGAGACGAGCAGTACTTC. It is translated as CASCRGQGDEQYF.